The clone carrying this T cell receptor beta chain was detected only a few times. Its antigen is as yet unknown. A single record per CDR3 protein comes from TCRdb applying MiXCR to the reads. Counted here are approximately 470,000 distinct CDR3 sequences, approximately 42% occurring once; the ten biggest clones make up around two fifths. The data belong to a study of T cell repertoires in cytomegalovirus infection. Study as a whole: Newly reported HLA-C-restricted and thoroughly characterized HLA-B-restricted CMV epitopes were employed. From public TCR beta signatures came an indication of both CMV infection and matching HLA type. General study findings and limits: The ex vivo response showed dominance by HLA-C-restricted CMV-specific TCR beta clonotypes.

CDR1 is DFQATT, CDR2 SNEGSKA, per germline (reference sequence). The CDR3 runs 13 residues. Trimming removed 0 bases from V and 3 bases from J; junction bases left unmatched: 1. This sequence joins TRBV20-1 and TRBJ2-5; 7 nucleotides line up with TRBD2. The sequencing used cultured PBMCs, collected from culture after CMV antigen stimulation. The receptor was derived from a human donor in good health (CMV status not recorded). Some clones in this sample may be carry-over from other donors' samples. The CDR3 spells CSARDGLEETQYF. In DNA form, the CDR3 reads TGCAGTGCTAGAGATGGACTAGAAGAGACCCAGTACTTC.